Below are 13 T cell receptor beta chains sequenced from a single sample in a study of T cells in Graves' hyperthyroidism and ophthalmopathy. From RNA transcripts, TCR beta CDR3 regions were amplified. The study used the HTBI primer set for a first-round RT-PCR of the TCR CDR3. TCRdb redid the calling of the multiplex PCR reads with MiXCR, one entry per CDR3 protein. The top ten hold approximately 6.4% of the sample, which has around 600,000 distinct CDR3 sequences, about 14% seen once. Input material: blood. These TCRs come from a woman between 18 and 29 years old with Graves' ophthalmopathy.

This clonotype was counted at least ten times. The CDR3 DNA follows: TGTGCCAGCAGCTTGGGGGGGCTAGCGGACGTCCCCCGCCCCCGGGCAGATACGCAGTATTTT. Translation: CASSLGGLADVPRPRADTQYF. The chain couples TRBV13 to TRBJ2-3; D is possibly TRBD2 (7 bases). CDR3 length: 21 residues. Trimming took off 3 bases at V and 4 bases at J, with 32 bases between the two ends. Germline assignment: CDR1 PRHDT and CDR2 FYEKMQ (reference sequence).

The genes are TRBV6-1 and TRBJ1-4, with D possibly matching TRBD1 (5 bases). Germline V lookup: CDR1 MNHNS, CDR2 SASEGT. Trimming removed 6 bases from V and 6 bases from J, with 11 bases in between. This CDR3 comprises 13 residues. The CDR3 loop is CASRSEGHEKLFF. CDR3 nucleotides: TGTGCCAGCAGAAGCGAGGGGCATGAAAAACTGTTTTTT.

The J gene is TRBJ2-2, the V gene TRBV19; no definite D call. This CDR3 contains 14 residues. The ends were cut back, 6 bases at V and 1 base at J, with 9 bases in the middle. CDR1 and CDR2 (germline): LNHDA, SQIVND (reference sequence). In nucleotides, the CDR3 is TGTGCCAGTAGCCCATTGGGGAACACCGGGGAGCTGTTTTTT. This codes for CASSPLGNTGELFF.

This clonotype was observed many times. This chain joins TRBV9 and TRBJ1-5; D is unclear. V was shortened by 6 bases and J by 2 bases, with 9 bases between the two germline ends. Looked up from germline, CDR1 is SGDLS and CDR2 is YYNGEE. CDR3 size: 13 residues. The CDR3 region has the DNA TGTGCCAGCATTCTAAGAGGCAATCAGCCCCAGCATTTT. Protein: CASILRGNQPQHF.

This clonotype occurred many times. The chain combines TRBV12-3 or TRBV12-4 with TRBJ2-3, with D tentatively TRBD2 (5 bases). The CDR3 is 16 residues long. Trimming left V 3 bases short and J 6 bases short, with 19 bases between. CDR3 DNA: TGTGCCAGCAGTTTTGCGCTAGTGGGAGCCCGTGATACGCAGTATTTT. Encoded protein: CASSFALVGARDTQYF.

This clonotype appeared many times. Written as DNA, the CDR3 is TGTGCCTCCTTCCGGGCCCCCCGGAATGAGCAGTTCTTC. Residues: CASFRAPRNEQFF. The chain recombines TRBV30 with TRBJ2-1; D is unresolved. V was cut by 7 bases and J by 7 bases, with 17 bases left in between. This CDR3 comprises 13 residues. CDR1 and CDR2 from the germline V gene are GTSNPN and SVGIG (reference sequence).

In the case of this clonotype: Relative to the germline gene, one junction end is altered; a read error may explain this. The chain is built from TRBV6-1 and TRBJ1-2, with 11 bases matching TRBD1. This CDR3 contains 15 residues. Germline CDR1 and CDR2: MNHNS and SASEGT. In DNA form, the CDR3 reads TGTGCCAGCAGTCTGGGACAGGGGGGTGGTTATGACTACACCTTC. Amino acids: CASSLGQGGGYDYTF.

There are many counts of this clonotype. The CDR3: CSARPREGPYEQYF. DNA of the CDR3: TGCAGTGCTAGACCCCGGGAGGGGCCCTACGAGCAGTACTTC. The chain uses TRBV20-1 and TRBJ2-7, with 8 positions matching TRBD2. Germline loops: CDR1 DFQATT, CDR2 SNEGSKA (reference sequence). This CDR3 spans 14 amino acids. Trimming at V came to 2 bases and at J to 2 bases, leaving 5 bases not matched to a gene.

This clonotype turned up a few times. The chain carries TRBV6-1 and TRBJ1-1; D is uncertain. The germline CDR1 and CDR2 sequences are MNHNS and SASEGT. V lost 5 bases to trimming and J lost 8 bases, with 9 bases between them. This CDR3 is built from 11 residues. CDR3 amino acids: CASSTSQEAFF. The CDR3 DNA sequence: TGTGCCAGCAGTACGAGCCAAGAAGCTTTCTTT.

This clonotype has just a few counts. This chain links TRBV29-1 with TRBJ1-2, with a tentative D call TRBD1 (6 bases). Per the germline V gene, CDR1 is SQVTM and CDR2 is ANQGSEA. V lost 7 bases and J 6 bases, leaving 18 bases between the germline ends. This CDR3 region has 13 residues. The CDR3 DNA reads TGCAGCGAGTACAGGGATGAGAGCGATGGCTACACCTTC. Protein product: CSEYRDESDGYTF.

The rearrangement joins TRBV5-4 to TRBJ2-1, with no clear D. Germline V gene lookup returns CDR1 SGHNT and CDR2 YYREEE (reference sequence). This CDR3 region has 15 residues. Trimming cost V 4 bases and J 6 bases, with 17 bases left between them. In DNA, the CDR3 is TGTGCCAGCAGCCCGTCTCGGTCCCAGGCCAATGAGCAGTTCTTC. Translating gives CASSPSRSQANEQFF.

This clonotype was counted many times. This chain uses TRBV28 with TRBJ2-3; 7 bases agree with TRBD2. Trimming at V came to 8 bases and at J to 2 bases, leaving 4 bases not matched to a gene. This CDR3 has 13 residues. Germline V gene lookup returns CDR1 MDHEN and CDR2 SYDVKM. The CDR3 DNA reads TGTGCCAGCGCGGGAGTTGCCACAGATACGCAGTATTTT. This encodes CASAGVATDTQYF.

J is TRBJ2-1 and V is TRBV4-1; D unresolved. Looked up from germline, CDR1 is MGHRA and CDR2 is YSYEKL. The CDR3 totals 13 residues. V lost 1 base and J 9 bases, leaving 10 bases between the germline ends. CDR3 region: CASSQGRYGEQFF. CDR3 DNA: TGCGCCAGCAGCCAAGGTAGATATGGTGAGCAGTTCTTC.